Presented here are 9 T cell receptor beta chains from one specimen sequenced in a study of T cell responses to AZD1222 COVID-19 vaccine. The table came from immunoSEQ multiplex PCR; TCRdb's copy has only in-frame clones and leaves some out. The top ten clones hold around 9.5% of a sample with around 130,000 clones, roughly nine tenths of them seen once. Sequences were derived from peripheral blood, sampled 28 days after the second AZD1222 dose. Source of these receptors: an adult who received the AZD1222 COVID-19 vaccine.

Remarks on this clone: In the same sample, other DNA sequences code for this CDR3. V gene TRBV6-5 combines with J gene TRBJ1-3; D is perhaps TRBD1 (5 bases). Germline lookup yields CDR1 MNHEY and CDR2 SVGAGI. Trimming shortened V by 8 bases and J by 0 bases, and 11 bases separated the two germline ends. The CDR3 has 14 amino acids. CDR3 amino acids: CASSGVLSGNTIYF. DNA of the CDR3: TGTGCCAGCTCGGGGGTCCTCTCTGGAAACACCATATATTTT.

This clone was seen just once. The V and J genes are TRBV23-1 and TRBJ1-2; D is uncertain. TRBV23-1 is annotated as an ORF whose role is uncertain. This CDR3 comprises 13 residues. V lost 0 bases to trimming and J lost 10 bases, with 12 bases between them. DNA of the CDR3: TGCGCCAGCAGTCAATCCCTCGGACTTATCTACACCTTC. It codes for CASSQSLGLIYTF.

The chain has TRBV4-3 and TRBJ1-4, with 7 bases matching TRBD1. J was trimmed by 4 bases and V by 5 bases; bases with no gene match: 7. The CDR3 contains 15 residues. CDR1 is LGHNA and CDR2 is YSLEER in the germline V gene. CDR3 in amino acids: CASSSQGEDNEKLFF. The DNA for the CDR3 is TGCGCCAGCAGCTCCCAGGGGGAGGATAATGAAAAACTGTTTTTT.

CDR3 sequence: CASSHGARREKLFF. CDR3 DNA sequence: TGCGCCAGCAGCCACGGGGCAAGGAGGGAAAAACTGTTTTTT. This sequence joins TRBV4-3 and TRBJ1-4, with D possibly TRBD1 on 5 matching bases. From germline, CDR1 is LGHNA and CDR2 YSLEER. This CDR3 region has 14 residues. V was trimmed by 3 bases and J by 8 bases, leaving 13 bases between them.

J is TRBJ1-2 and V is TRBV6-2 or TRBV6-3; D is uncertain. The CDR3 totals 15 residues. Germline-derived CDR1 and CDR2 are MNHEY and SVGEGT. Deletions cut 0 bases from V and 6 bases from J, with 14 bases between. CDR3 DNA: TGTGCCAGCAGTTACTCGGGCAGCCCCGAAGATGGCTACACCTTC. This codes for CASSYSGSPEDGYTF.

This chain connects TRBV5-4 to TRBJ1-6; TRBD1 is a possible D gene (6 bases). The V gene lost 4 bases and the J gene lost 5 bases, with 16 bases spanning the gap. The length of the CDR3 is 16 residues. CDR1 SGHNT and CDR2 YYREEE come from the germline V gene (reference sequence). The CDR3 here is CASSVASGADNSPLHF. The CDR3 DNA sequence: TGTGCCAGCAGCGTAGCCTCAGGGGCGGATAATTCACCCCTCCACTTT.

The rearrangement joins TRBV11-2 to TRBJ2-1, with TRBD2 matching over 8 bases. J was trimmed by 8 bases and V by 4 bases; bases with no gene match: 7. Per the germline V gene, CDR1 is SGHAT and CDR2 is FQNNGV. The CDR3 length is 14 residues. The CDR3 sequence is CASSSTSGGDEQFF. CDR3 DNA sequence: TGTGCCAGCAGCTCGACGAGCGGGGGAGATGAGCAGTTCTTC.

The chain employs TRBV27 and TRBJ1-3; D not resolved. CDR3 size: 13 residues. Trimming left V 6 bases short and J 0 bases short, with 6 bases between. Germline V CDR1 and CDR2: MNHEY, SMNVEV (reference sequence). This CDR3 is CASRFISGNTIYF. CDR3 in DNA: TGTGCCAGCAGGTTCATCTCTGGAAACACCATATATTTT.

The chain joins TRBV7-3 to TRBJ2-3, with D perhaps TRBD2 (5 bases). V was pared by 2 bases and J by 4 bases, with 16 bases between. The CDR3 runs 16 residues. Germline CDR1 SGHTA, CDR2 FQGTGA. This CDR3 is CASSLVGGPVSDTQYF. CDR3 DNA: TGTGCCAGCAGCTTAGTGGGCGGGCCGGTCTCAGATACGCAGTATTTT.